The clone carrying this T cell receptor beta chain has only one observation. These data are taken from a study of blood T cell repertoires in COVID-19. The V and J ends lost 0 bases and 3 bases, in that order; junction bases with no gene match: 11. The CDR3 is 18 residues long. Germline V gives CDR1 SGHVS, CDR2 FQNEAQ. Assay: immunoSEQ multiplex PCR; the TCRdb copy retains only in-frame clones and omits some. The sample has some 400,000 clones, 70% to 85% seen once. The V gene is TRBV7-8, the J gene TRBJ2-1; 7 bases match TRBD2. Sequencing was performed on peripheral blood. The sequence came from a human donor with acute or convalescent COVID-19. The donor label of this sample is uncertain. In DNA, the CDR3 is TGTGCCAGCAGCTTAGCCCCTAGCGGCGGAGTAAGCTACAATGAGCAGTTCTTC. Translating it yields CASSLAPSGGVSYNEQFF. The whole variable domain, filled in from reference TRBV7-8 and TRBJ2-1, reads GAGVSQSPRYKVAKRGQDVALRCDPISGHVSLFWYQQALGQGPEFLTYFQNEAQLDKSGLPSDRFFAERPEGSVSTLKIQRTQQEDSAVYLCASSLAPSGGVSYNEQFFGPGTRLTVL.